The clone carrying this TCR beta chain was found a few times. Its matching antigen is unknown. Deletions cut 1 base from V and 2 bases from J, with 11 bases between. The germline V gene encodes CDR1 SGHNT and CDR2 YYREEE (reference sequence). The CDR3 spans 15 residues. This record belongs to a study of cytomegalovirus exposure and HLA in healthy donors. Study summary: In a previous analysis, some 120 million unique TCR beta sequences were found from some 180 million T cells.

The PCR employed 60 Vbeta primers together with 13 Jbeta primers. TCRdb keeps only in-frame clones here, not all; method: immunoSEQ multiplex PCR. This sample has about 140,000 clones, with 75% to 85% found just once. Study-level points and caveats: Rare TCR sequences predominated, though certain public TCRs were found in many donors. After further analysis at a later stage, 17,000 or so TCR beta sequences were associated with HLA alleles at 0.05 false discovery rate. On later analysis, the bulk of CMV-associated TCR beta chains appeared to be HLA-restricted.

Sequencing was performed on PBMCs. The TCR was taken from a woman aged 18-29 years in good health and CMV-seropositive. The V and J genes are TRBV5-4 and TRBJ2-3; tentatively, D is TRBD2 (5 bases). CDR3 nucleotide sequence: TGTGCCAGCAGCTTGTATGAGCGGTTCACAGATACGCAGTATTTT. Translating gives CASSLYERFTDTQYF.